This T cell receptor (beta chain) stems from a study of cytomegalovirus exposure and HLA in healthy donors. Study in general: The roughly 130 validation repertoires used the same platform as the roughly 670 first-cohort repertoires, a later analysis reported. Overall study findings and caveats: Through in vitro validation, three CMV-associated chains were shown to be specific for CMV antigens. Most sequenced TCRs were rare (though some public TCRs occurred in many donors). For cytomegalovirus status, the classifier reportedly gave diagnoses with high specificity and sensitivity.

This CDR3 is built from 17 residues. Germline V gene lookup returns CDR1 LGHNA and CDR2 YNFKEQ. The V gene lost 0 bases and the J gene lost 0 bases, with 9 bases spanning the gap. The table came from immunoSEQ multiplex PCR; TCRdb's copy has only in-frame clones and leaves some out. The repertoire includes 90,000 to 150,000 clones, more than 75% of them detected once, and under 5% sits in the top ten. On this clone itself: Its target is not known.

The clonotype comes from a man between 18 and 29 years old in good health and CMV-seronegative. The chain recombines TRBV4-2 with TRBJ2-6, with D perhaps matching TRBD1 (6 bases). Sequencing was done on a sample of PBMCs. In DNA, the CDR3 is TGTGCCAGCAGCCAAGAGGGGACAAACTCTGGGGCCAACGTCCTGACTTTC. Translation: CASSQEGTNSGANVLTF.